These 24 T cell receptor beta chains came from one sample sequenced in a study of T cell changes during pregnancy in multiple sclerosis. The repertoire was sequenced with immunoSEQ multiplex PCR; TCRdb's copy has only in-frame clones and lacks some. Among 30,000 or so clones, about 88% were seen once, and the ten largest hold over 8.5%. The specimen was CD8+ T cells from peripheral blood mononuclear cells, collected in the third trimester of pregnancy. The receptors were gathered from a female donor with multiple sclerosis, enrolled in a pregnancy study.

This clone is a singleton in its sample. The chain recombines TRBV27 with TRBJ2-5; maybe TRBD2 (5 bases). The germline V and J ends were trimmed by 3 bases and 5 bases, with 13 bases remaining between them. The length of the CDR3 is 14 residues. Germline V gene lookup returns CDR1 MNHEY and CDR2 SMNVEV (reference sequence). CDR3 region: CASSFSPTGETQYF. CDR3 coding DNA: TGTGCCAGCAGTTTCTCTCCGACGGGGGAGACCCAGTACTTC.

V is TRBV2 and J is TRBJ2-1; TRBD2 matches 10 bases. Germline CDR1 is SNHLY and CDR2 is FYNNEI. The V segment lost 4 bases and the J segment 7 bases; nucleotides outside the gene matches: 10. The CDR3 runs to 16 residues. The CDR3 here is CASSGSSGSKINEQFF. The CDR3 coding sequence is TGTGCCAGCAGTGGTTCTAGCGGGAGTAAGATTAATGAGCAGTTCTTC.

The chain joins TRBV27 to TRBJ1-2; TRBD1 aligns across 8 bases. V shed 6 bases and J 6 bases; nucleotides not matched to a gene: 3. CDR1 is MNHEY and CDR2 is SMNVEV in the germline V gene (reference sequence). The CDR3 is 12 amino acids. In nucleotides, the CDR3 is TGTGCCAGCAGCCGGACAGGGCATGGCTACACCTTC. Translating gives CASSRTGHGYTF.

This clone occurred a few times. The rearrangement uses TRBV27 and TRBJ1-1, with D unclear. This CDR3 comprises 13 residues. Per the germline V gene, CDR1 is MNHEY and CDR2 is SMNVEV (reference sequence). The germline V and J ends were trimmed by 0 bases and 4 bases, with 6 bases remaining between them. The CDR3 nucleotides read TGTGCCAGCAGTTTATCGAGAAGCACTGAAGCTTTCTTT. Translated: CASSLSRSTEAFF.

This chain links TRBV30 with TRBJ2-7, with D unclear. Germline CDR1 is GTSNPN and CDR2 is SVGIG (reference sequence). The CDR3 extends over 15 amino acids. The V end was cut by 3 bases, the J end by 5 bases, with 20 bases between. CDR3 protein: CAWSMQVIPPDEQYF. CDR3 nucleotide sequence: TGTGCCTGGAGCATGCAGGTTATACCCCCTGACGAGCAGTACTTC.

The rearrangement uses TRBV7-6 and TRBJ1-4; D may be TRBD1 (6 bases). Deletions cut 3 bases from V and 0 bases from J, with 11 bases between. The CDR3 contains 16 residues. Germline V lookup: CDR1 SGHVS, CDR2 FNYEAQ. The DNA for the CDR3 is TGTGCCAGCAGCTTCGGGACACTGGCAACTAATGAAAAACTGTTTTTT. Protein: CASSFGTLATNEKLFF.

This chain links TRBV7-9 with TRBJ2-1, with 13 bases identical to TRBD2. Germline V gene lookup returns CDR1 SEHNR and CDR2 FQNEAQ (reference sequence). The trim removed 4 bases at V and 7 bases at J, leaving 7 bases unmatched. This CDR3 is 16 amino acids long. The chain's CDR3 is CASSSTRTSGGNEQFF. CDR3 nucleotides: TGTGCCAGCAGCTCGACACGGACTAGCGGGGGAAATGAGCAGTTCTTC.

The J gene is TRBJ2-1, the V gene TRBV9; 7 bases map to TRBD2. V trimming: 4 bases; J trimming: 6 bases; junction bases outside the gene matches: 10. The germline gives CDR1 SGDLS, CDR2 YYNGEE. The CDR3 is made up of 15 amino acids. For the CDR3, the DNA is TGTGCCAGCAGCCCCTATCTAGCGGAGAGCAATGAGCAGTTCTTC. Residues: CASSPYLAESNEQFF.

The chain is built from TRBV27 and TRBJ1-2; D possibly corresponds to TRBD1 (6 bases). The germline gives CDR1 MNHEY, CDR2 SMNVEV (reference sequence). The length of the CDR3 is 17 residues. V was clipped by 0 bases and J by 2 bases, with 16 bases between them. The CDR3 nucleotides read TGTGCCAGCAGTTTATCCCGAGGGGGGGCGCGAAACTATGGCTACACCTTC. Translation gives CASSLSRGGARNYGYTF.

The chain is built from TRBV10-3 and TRBJ2-3; 11 positions agree with TRBD2. The CDR3 sequence is 18 residues long. The V and J ends lost 2 bases and 2 bases, in that order; junction bases with no gene match: 9. The V gene's germline CDR1 is ENHRY and CDR2 SYGVKD. CDR3 coding DNA: TGTGCCATCAGTGAGCGGCTAGCGGGAGGCCCCCACACAGATACGCAGTATTTT. Its translation is CAISERLAGGPHTDTQYF.

The V call is TRBV6-6, the J call TRBJ2-7; 10 bases are shared with TRBD2. The CDR3 length is 14 residues. V gave up 2 bases and J gave up 7 bases; unmatched junction bases: 5. CDR1 and CDR2 (germline): MNHNY, SVGAGI (reference sequence). CDR3 bases: TGTGCCAGCAGTTACCTAGCGGGAGAAGGGGAGCAGTACTTC. Translated: CASSYLAGEGEQYF.

The V and J genes are TRBV4-1 and TRBJ2-6, with no clear D. The V and J ends lost 0 bases and 2 bases respectively, with 8 bases between them. The CDR3 loop spans 16 amino acids. CDR1 MGHRA and CDR2 YSYEKL come from the germline V gene. CDR3 residues: CASSQEQLPGANVLTF. The CDR3 DNA reads TGCGCCAGCAGCCAAGAACAGCTCCCTGGGGCCAACGTCCTGACTTTC.

The chain is built from TRBV9 and TRBJ2-3, with D possibly being TRBD2 (6 bases). From germline, CDR1 is SGDLS and CDR2 YYNGEE. The ends were cut back, 2 bases at V and 2 bases at J, with 15 bases in the middle. CDR3 length: 16 residues. The chain's CDR3 is CASSVTGLWDTDTQYF. CDR3 DNA: TGTGCCAGCAGCGTGACGGGACTTTGGGACACAGATACGCAGTATTTT.

The chain uses TRBV4-2 and TRBJ1-2; D may be TRBD1 (6 bases). The CDR3 length is 15 residues. Germline V gene lookup returns CDR1 LGHNA and CDR2 YNFKEQ. The V and J ends lost 4 bases and 4 bases respectively, with 16 bases between them. The CDR3 coding sequence is TGTGCCAGCAGCCCGACTAAGACAGGAGGCTATGGCTACACCTTC. It codes for CASSPTKTGGYGYTF.

This clone was seen once. V is TRBV6-5 and J is TRBJ2-2, with D hard to call. V lost 2 bases to trimming and J lost 0 bases, with 4 bases between them. The V gene's germline CDR1 is MNHEY and CDR2 SVGAGI. CDR3 length: 14 amino acids. This CDR3 reads CASSYQANTGELFF. CDR3 nucleotides: TGTGCCAGCAGTTACCAGGCGAACACCGGGGAGCTGTTTTTT.

The chain carries TRBV5-5 and TRBJ2-2; 7 nucleotides agree with TRBD2. The V gene's germline CDR1 is SGHKS and CDR2 YYEKEE (reference sequence). Trimming removed 1 base from V and 3 bases from J; junction bases left unmatched: 12. This CDR3 is 18 amino acids long. The CDR3 protein is CASSLKSSSGAYTGELFF. DNA of the CDR3: TGTGCCAGCAGCTTGAAGTCGTCTAGCGGAGCATACACCGGGGAGCTGTTTTTT.

The chain joins TRBV2 to TRBJ2-2; weak D call: TRBD2 (6 bases). Trimming took off 1 base at V and 5 bases at J, with 17 bases between the two ends. This CDR3 comprises 17 residues. Germline V lookup: CDR1 SNHLY, CDR2 FYNNEI. The CDR3 sequence is CASSEEGNGSGTGELFF. The CDR3 DNA is TGTGCCAGCAGTGAAGAAGGCAACGGGAGTGGGACCGGGGAGCTGTTTTTT.

The chain links TRBV6-1 to TRBJ1-4, with D perhaps TRBD1 (5 bases). Trimming removed 3 bases at V and 2 bases at J, with 16 bases between. The CDR3 is 17 residues long. The germline V gene has CDR1 MNHNS and CDR2 SASEGT. The CDR3: CASSERRGIATNEKLFF. In DNA, the CDR3 is TGTGCCAGCAGTGAGAGGCGGGGGATTGCGACTAATGAAAAACTGTTTTTT.

This clone has just one count. The chain is built from TRBV19 and TRBJ2-7, with D perhaps TRBD1 (5 bases). This CDR3 has 15 amino acids. Germline V gene lookup returns CDR1 LNHDA and CDR2 SQIVND (reference sequence). Trimming cost V 2 bases and J 3 bases, with 14 bases left between them. CDR3 sequence (DNA): TGTGCCAGTAGTATATCCTGGCAGGGAATCTACGAGCAGTACTTC. As protein: CASSISWQGIYEQYF.

A word on this clone: Additional DNA sequences in this sample encode the identical CDR3. This chain uses TRBV9 with TRBJ2-7, with a tentative D call TRBD2 (6 bases). The germline V gene encodes CDR1 SGDLS and CDR2 YYNGEE. The V end lost 2 bases, the J end lost 1 base, and 10 bases lay between the germline ends. The CDR3 has 14 residues. The CDR3 region has the DNA TGTGCCAGCAGCGTCGGGAGCGATTCCTACGAGCAGTACTTC. Translating gives CASSVGSDSYEQYF.

This rearrangement joins TRBV9 to TRBJ1-4; a weak D match, TRBD1 (6 bases). The ends were cut back, 4 bases at V and 0 bases at J, with 16 bases in the middle. The CDR3 consists of 17 residues. Germline values: CDR1 SGDLS, CDR2 YYNGEE. The CDR3 loop reads CASSSRGGEPTNEKLFF. The CDR3 DNA sequence: TGTGCCAGCAGCTCCCGAGGGGGGGAGCCAACTAATGAAAAACTGTTTTTT.

This sequence joins TRBV5-6 and TRBJ2-1; D unclear. Germline V gene lookup returns CDR1 SGHDT and CDR2 YYEEEE. The CDR3 consists of 13 residues. Trimming shortened V by 3 bases and J by 3 bases, and 7 bases separated the two germline ends. DNA for the CDR3: TGTGCCAGCAGCTACACGAACTACAATGAGCAGTTCTTC. Translated, it gives CASSYTNYNEQFF. The full variable domain, completed using reference TRBV5-6 and TRBJ2-1, is DAGVTQSPTHLIKTRGQQVTLRCSPKSGHDTVSWYQQALGQGPQFIFQYYEEEERQRGNFPDRFSGHQFPNYSSELNVNALLLGDSALYLCASSYTNYNEQFFGPGTRLTVL.

Written as DNA, the CDR3 is TGTGCCAGCAGCTCCGCGGGACTAGCGGACCTTAGCTCCTACAATGAGCAGTTCTTC. Translating gives CASSSAGLADLSSYNEQFF. The chain uses TRBV13 and TRBJ2-1; TRBD2 agrees at 11 bases. V was clipped by 4 bases and J by 0 bases; unmatched bases: 11. This CDR3 comprises 19 residues. Germline V gives CDR1 PRHDT, CDR2 FYEKMQ (reference sequence).

The chain couples TRBV27 to TRBJ2-7, with no clear D. The CDR3 spans 11 residues. Trimming took off 8 bases at V and 10 bases at J, with 15 bases between the two ends. CDR1 and CDR2 from the germline V gene are MNHEY and SMNVEV (reference sequence). In nucleotides, the CDR3 is TGTGCCAGCCTGGGCGCAGGTGCACAGTACTTC. Its translation is CASLGAGAQYF.